This is a list of T cell receptor beta chains from one sample in a study of a mutant IDH1 vaccine in newly diagnosed glioma. The data were produced by immunoSEQ multiplex PCR, yet TCRdb's version contains in-frame clones alone and is incomplete. The table includes about 67,000 clones, less than 90% detected once. Antigen specificity for these receptors is unknown. The material sequenced was PBMCs, taken from a glioma patient whose treatment included an IDH1 peptide vaccine. The receptors stem from a young man with glioma. Each CDR3 is given with its conserved first and last residue. The order of the fields is V gene, clone size, D gene, J gene, CDR3 protein, CDR3 DNA. The D gene is left open where the match is weak. Rows give clone size only sometimes, using once, few, many, or a class for an expanded clone.

TRBV6-1	NA	NA	TRBJ2-5	CASSEAWWVGGQETQYF	TGTGCCAGCAGTGAAGCCTGGTGGGTAGGGGGCCAAGAGACCCAGTACTTC
TRBV2	few	NA	TRBJ1-5	CASSERSGINQPQHF	TGTGCCAGCAGTGAAAGGTCAGGGATCAATCAGCCCCAGCATTTT
TRBV5-5	NA	TRBD1	TRBJ1-1	CASSLGQGFAVTEAFF	TGTGCCAGCAGCTTGGGACAGGGGTTCGCGGTAACTGAAGCTTTCTTT
TRBV2	NA	TRBD1	TRBJ2-2	CASSRQGLNTGELFF	TGTGCCAGCAGTAGACAGGGGCTGAACACCGGGGAGCTGTTTTTT
TRBV6-1	NA	TRBD1	TRBJ2-7	CASSASGTGSYEQYF	TGTGCCAGCAGTGCCTCCGGGACAGGGTCCTACGAGCAGTACTTC
TRBV5-8	once	TRBD1	TRBJ1-5	CASSVSGTGWVSYQPQHF	TGTGCCAGCAGCGTATCCGGGACAGGGTGGGTCTCCTATCAGCCCCAGCATTTT
TRBV19	NA	TRBD1	TRBJ2-5	CASSIRGTVEEETQYF	TGTGCCAGTAGTATTCGAGGGACAGTGGAAGAAGAGACCCAGTACTTC
TRBV7-9	NA	NA	TRBJ2-2	CASSLGRGANTGELFF	TGTGCCAGCAGCTTAGGGAGGGGTGCGAACACCGGGGAGCTGTTTTTT
TRBV29-1	NA	NA	TRBJ1-2	CSVEIRYPEGGYTF	TGCAGCGTTGAAATAAGGTACCCGGAGGGTGGCTACACCTTC
TRBV2	few	NA	TRBJ2-2	CASTGTTNTGELFF	TGTGCCAGCACGGGCACCACGAACACCGGGGAGCTGTTTTTT
TRBV28	NA	NA	TRBJ2-3	CASSLWGAGPTDTQYF	TGTGCCAGCAGTTTATGGGGAGCGGGCCCCACAGATACGCAGTATTTT
TRBV28	NA	TRBD1	TRBJ1-5	CASSFITGGASNQPQHF	TGTGCCAGCAGTTTTATTACAGGGGGCGCAAGCAATCAGCCCCAGCATTTT
TRBV7-6	NA	NA	TRBJ2-2	CASSLSGSANTGELFF	TGTGCCAGCAGCTTAAGTGGTAGCGCGAACACCGGGGAGCTGTTTTTT
TRBV28	NA	TRBD2	TRBJ2-7	CASGIPGLAFEQYF	TGTGCCAGCGGAATACCGGGACTAGCGTTTGAGCAGTACTTC
TRBV7-8	NA	NA	TRBJ2-5	CASSKNRASGETQYF	TGTGCCAGCAGCAAAAACAGGGCTTCAGGGGAGACCCAGTACTTC
TRBV2	NA	TRBD1	TRBJ2-1	CASNTDRGSYNEQFF	TGTGCCAGCAACACGGACAGGGGTTCCTACAATGAGCAGTTCTTC
TRBV6-5	once	NA	TRBJ2-7	CASSSRQGEDEQYF	TGTGCCAGCAGTTCCCGCCAGGGCGAGGACGAGCAGTACTTC
TRBV5-6	NA	TRBD1	TRBJ1-2	CASSSTGTYGYTF	TGTGCCAGCAGCTCGACAGGGACGTATGGCTACACCTTC
TRBV10-1	NA	TRBD1	TRBJ2-1	CASTPREWTGGRNEQFF	TGCGCCAGCACCCCCCGGGAGTGGACAGGGGGCCGGAATGAGCAGTTCTTC
TRBV2	NA	TRBD2	TRBJ2-6	CASSEFPPGGISGANVLTF	TGTGCCAGCAGTGAATTCCCACCGGGGGGGATCTCTGGGGCCAACGTCCTGACTTTC
TRBV6-1	NA	NA	TRBJ2-7	CAKVDGSYEQYF	TGTGCCAAGGTAGACGGAAGCTACGAGCAGTACTTC
TRBV9	NA	TRBD1	TRBJ2-3	CASSVGQGAADTQYF	TGTGCCAGCAGCGTAGGTCAGGGGGCGGCAGATACGCAGTATTTT
TRBV5-6	NA	TRBD1	TRBJ1-1	CASSLWDRVGEAFF	TGTGCCAGCAGCTTGTGGGACAGGGTGGGTGAAGCTTTCTTT
TRBV5-6	NA	TRBD2	TRBJ2-5	CAGHRGGQPQETQYF	TGTGCCGGCCACCGGGGGGGGCAGCCCCAAGAGACCCAGTACTTC
TRBV5-1	NA	TRBD1	TRBJ2-3	CASSPSQGARGDTQYF	TGCGCCAGCAGCCCCTCACAGGGGGCGCGAGGAGATACGCAGTATTTT
TRBV10-2	NA	NA	TRBJ2-2	CASNREPYTGELFF	TGCGCCAGCAATCGGGAACCATACACCGGGGAGCTGTTTTTT
TRBV5-6	NA	NA	TRBJ1-5	CASSLACCDSNQPQHF	TGTGCCAGCAGCTTGGCCTGCTGTGATAGCAATCAGCCCCAGCATTTT
TRBV6-5	once	NA	TRBJ2-2	CASSVPGGNAGELFF	TGTGCCAGCAGTGTCCCAGGTGGTAATGCCGGGGAGCTGTTTTTT
TRBV25-1	NA	TRBD2	TRBJ2-7	CASSESGGAIRGEQYF	TGTGCCAGCAGTGAAAGCGGGGGGGCGATCAGAGGCGAGCAGTACTTC
TRBV5-5	NA	NA	TRBJ2-5	CASSRGGETQYF	TGTGCCAGCAGTCGTGGAGGGGAGACCCAGTACTTC
TRBV19	NA	NA	TRBJ2-7	CASTMAGRGYEQYF	TGTGCCAGTACCATGGCAGGTCGGGGCTACGAGCAGTACTTC
TRBV7-9	few	NA	TRBJ1-1	CASSFDSSYTEAFF	TGTGCCAGCAGCTTTGACAGCTCTTACACTGAAGCTTTCTTT
TRBV28	NA	NA	TRBJ2-1	CASAKEVVGEQFF	TGTGCCAGCGCAAAGGAGGTCGTGGGTGAGCAGTTCTTC
TRBV7-6	NA	TRBD2	TRBJ2-5	CASSSGLQETQYF	TGTGCCAGCAGCTCGGGACTACAAGAGACCCAGTACTTC
TRBV19	NA	NA	TRBJ2-1	CASSTHDKTYNEQFF	TGTGCCAGTAGTACTCATGACAAAACCTACAATGAGCAGTTCTTC
TRBV7-9	NA	TRBD1	TRBJ1-1	CASRPTGEGVSTEAFF	TGTGCCAGCAGGCCAACAGGGGAGGGCGTGAGCACTGAAGCTTTCTTT
TRBV9	NA	NA	TRBJ1-6	CASSVDTLLSPLHF	TGTGCCAGCAGCGTAGATACTTTACTTTCACCCCTCCACTTT